One sample yielded the 8 T cell receptor beta chains listed below, sequenced in a study of shared clonotypes between healthy human individuals. Only in-frame clones appear in the TCRdb table, and some are missing; sequencing was by immunoSEQ multiplex PCR. The sample consists of roughly 2.4 million clones, approximately 94% of them appearing once. The sample consisted of naive CD4+ T cells sorted from blood. This sample's subset: CD45RA+ positively selected. The receptors originated from a man between 18 and 29 years old in good health.

Note on this clone: The sample contains more than one DNA sequence encoding this CDR3. The CDR3, as DNA: TGCAGCGTTGCTAGGAACACTGAAGCTTTCTTT. It codes for CSVARNTEAFF. The J gene is TRBJ1-1, the V gene TRBV29-1; no reliable D call. The CDR3 runs 11 residues. Germline-derived CDR1 and CDR2 are SQVTM and ANQGSEA. Trimming cost V 4 bases and J 1 base, with 4 bases left between them. Full variable domain (rest looked up from reference TRBV29-1 and TRBJ1-1): SAVISQKPSRDICQRGTSLTIQCQVDSQVTMMFWYRQQPGQSLTLIATANQGSEATYESGFVIDKFPISRPNLTFSTLTVSNMSPEDSSIYLCSVARNTEAFFGQGTRLTVV.

The chain's CDR3 is CASIMTGGDTQYF. In nucleotides, the CDR3 is TGTGCCAGCATCATGACAGGGGGAGATACGCAGTATTTT. The V and J genes are TRBV2 and TRBJ2-3; 9 bases are a match to TRBD1. V shed 7 bases and J 5 bases; nucleotides not matched to a gene: 4. Per the germline V gene, CDR1 is SNHLY and CDR2 is FYNNEI. The CDR3 is made up of 13 amino acids.

The chain couples TRBV2 to TRBJ2-7; 8 bases agree with TRBD2. Germline V gene data show CDR1 as SNHLY and CDR2 as FYNNEI. The CDR3 loop spans 17 amino acids. Trimming at V came to 7 bases and at J to 0 bases, leaving 14 bases not matched to a gene. CDR3 sequence: CASNTPTGGPSSYEQYF. CDR3 nucleotide sequence: TGTGCCAGCAATACCCCCACGGGGGGGCCGTCCTCCTACGAGCAGTACTTC.

The chain uses TRBV9 and TRBJ1-3; a possible D gene is TRBD1 (5 bases). Between the trimmed V and J ends, which lost 3 bases and 0 bases, there was a span of 7 bases. From germline, CDR1 is SGDLS and CDR2 YYNGEE. The CDR3 runs to 14 residues. CDR3 sequence reads: CASSGQISGNTIYF. CDR3 nucleotide sequence: TGTGCCAGCAGCGGACAGATCTCTGGAAACACCATATATTTT.

The chain employs TRBV30 and TRBJ2-5; no reliable D call. The V end was cut by 4 bases, the J end by 4 bases, with 13 bases between. Germline CDR1 reads GTSNPN; CDR2 reads SVGIG (reference sequence). This CDR3 has 13 residues. The CDR3 DNA is TGTGCCTGGACCCACGACTCCCGAGAGACCCAGTACTTC. Translated: CAWTHDSRETQYF.

V gene TRBV5-6 combines with J gene TRBJ1-2, with D possibly matching TRBD1 (6 bases). Per the germline V gene, CDR1 is SGHDT and CDR2 is YYEEEE. With 5 bases removed from V and 3 bases from J, the gap between germline ends came to 11 bases. The CDR3 runs to 13 residues. CDR3 nucleotides: TGTGCCAGCAGTTCCGACAGGTACTATGGCTACACCTTC. As protein: CASSSDRYYGYTF.

Concerning this clone itself: Other DNA variants within this sample encode the same CDR3. This chain joins TRBV6-6 and TRBJ1-1; D is undetermined. The germline CDR1 and CDR2 sequences are MNHNY and SVGAGI (reference sequence). The CDR3 runs to 12 residues. Trimming pared 2 bases from V and 2 bases from J, leaving 3 bases between. CDR3 in DNA: TGTGCCAGCAGTTACCAAAACACTGAAGCTTTCTTT. This sequence encodes CASSYQNTEAFF.

As to this clone: Other DNA sequences from this sample encode an identical CDR3 as well. The J gene is TRBJ2-7, the V gene TRBV10-3, with unresolved D. Germline loops: CDR1 ENHRY, CDR2 SYGVKD. The length of the CDR3 is 11 residues. The ends were cut back, 4 bases at V and 4 bases at J, with 5 bases in the middle. The CDR3 loop reads CAISATYEQYF. The CDR3 DNA sequence: TGTGCCATCAGTGCGACTTACGAGCAGTACTTC.